This passage covers 32 T cell receptor beta chains from one sample sequenced in a study of pediatric ulcerative colitis. Clones were sequenced by immunoSEQ multiplex PCR, and TCRdb holds only the in-frame ones, with some missing. The table shows 16,000 or so clones, with around 74% occurring only once. One to two pinch biopsies were taken from the rectum during colonoscopy. Material for sequencing was gut tissue. The receptors originated from a boy aged 5-17 years with moderate ulcerative colitis.

The chain recombines TRBV5-1 with TRBJ2-4; D not certain. Trimming cost V 4 bases and J 0 bases, with 8 bases left between them. This CDR3 has 14 residues. The germline V gene encodes CDR1 SGHRS and CDR2 YFSETQ. CDR3 sequence (DNA): TGCGCCAGCAGCAGTAGCATAGCCAAAAACATTCAGTACTTC. Translated: CASSSSIAKNIQYF. The full variable domain, completed using reference TRBV5-1 and TRBJ2-4, is KAGVTQTPRYLIKTRGQQVTLSCSPISGHRSVSWYQQTPGQGLQFLFEYFSETQRNKGNFPGRFSGRQFSNSRSEMNVSTLELGDSALYLCASSSSIAKNIQYFGAGTRLSVL.

This sequence joins TRBV11-2 and TRBJ2-2, with D possibly TRBD2 on 6 matching bases. V was pared by 2 bases and J by 3 bases, with 16 bases between. Germline values: CDR1 SGHAT, CDR2 FQNNGV. The CDR3 is 17 residues long. CDR3 bases: TGTGCCAGCAGCTTACGGGACTCAAGATGGGACACCGGGGAGCTGTTTTTT. This sequence encodes CASSLRDSRWDTGELFF.

The V call is TRBV13, the J call TRBJ2-7; D remains unclear. Germline values: CDR1 PRHDT, CDR2 FYEKMQ (reference sequence). The V end lost 2 bases, the J end lost 3 bases, and 11 bases lay between the germline ends. This CDR3 region has 14 residues. For the CDR3, the DNA is TGTGCCAGCAGCTTAAGGTTGGTTAACTACGAGCAGTACTTC. It yields the protein CASSLRLVNYEQYF.

The genes are TRBV4-2 and TRBJ2-5; D possibly uses TRBD1 or TRBD2 (5 bases each). CDR1 and CDR2 (germline): LGHNA, YNFKEQ. V was clipped by 0 bases and J by 0 bases, with 8 bases between them. This CDR3 has 15 residues. The CDR3 here is CASSQDGANQETQYF. As DNA, the CDR3 is TGTGCCAGCAGCCAAGACGGGGCGAACCAAGAGACCCAGTACTTC.

The chain has TRBV7-8 and TRBJ2-1; D is possibly TRBD1 or TRBD2 (5 bases each). Germline values: CDR1 SGHVS, CDR2 FQNEAQ. Trimming removed 8 bases at V and 7 bases at J, with 18 bases between. The CDR3 covers 14 residues. The CDR3 sequence is CASGALRLTNEQFF. The CDR3 DNA sequence: TGTGCCAGCGGGGCCCTTCGACTAACAAATGAGCAGTTCTTC.

The genes are TRBV20-1 and TRBJ1-2; D is undetermined. Germline loops: CDR1 DFQATT, CDR2 SNEGSKA (reference sequence). The germline V and J ends were trimmed by 2 bases and 4 bases, with 5 bases remaining between them. The CDR3 consists of 11 residues. This CDR3 reads CSARSSYGYTF. In DNA form, the CDR3 reads TGCAGTGCTAGATCCTCCTATGGCTACACCTTC.

A single count supports this clone. The chain is built from TRBV10-3 and TRBJ1-2; D may be TRBD1 (5 bases). Trimming took off 6 bases at V and 8 bases at J, with 22 bases between the two ends. The CDR3 sequence is 15 residues long. The germline gives CDR1 ENHRY, CDR2 SYGVKD. CDR3 in DNA: TGTGCCATCAGACTAGACCGGGACGTTACGCGCGGCTACACCTTC. It encodes CAIRLDRDVTRGYTF.

This clone was observed a handful of times. This sequence joins TRBV9 and TRBJ2-5; TRBD2 might be the D (6 bases). The CDR3 length is 15 residues. The germline V gene encodes CDR1 SGDLS and CDR2 YYNGEE. Trimming stripped 3 bases from V and 2 bases from J, with 14 bases between. CDR3 DNA: TGTGCCAGCAGCGCCTACGGAGGGATACAAGAGACCCAGTACTTC. It specifies CASSAYGGIQETQYF.

The chain joins TRBV6-6 to TRBJ2-2; D is unclear. V lost 6 bases, J lost 7 bases, and 12 bases lay in between. The CDR3 is 13 amino acids. Germline lookup yields CDR1 MNHNY and CDR2 SVGAGI (reference sequence). The CDR3 loop is CASSPLVVGELFF. The CDR3 DNA sequence: TGTGCCAGCAGCCCTCTAGTCGTCGGGGAGCTGTTTTTT.

The genes are TRBV9 and TRBJ2-7; 9 bases agree with TRBD1. Germline trimming cut 4 bases from V and 2 bases from J; bases unmatched to any gene: 4. The CDR3 sequence is 14 residues long. In germline, CDR1 is SGDLS, CDR2 YYNGEE. The DNA for the CDR3 is TGTGCCAGCAGCTCGGGACAGGGACCCTACGAGCAGTACTTC. Translation gives CASSSGQGPYEQYF.

The rearrangement links TRBV29-1 to TRBJ2-5, with D perhaps TRBD2 (6 bases). Trimming took off 5 bases at V and 5 bases at J, with 18 bases between the two ends. Germline CDR1 is SQVTM and CDR2 is ANQGSEA. The CDR3 is 14 residues long. The chain's CDR3 is CSVIAEHRGETQYF. The CDR3, as DNA: TGCAGCGTTATAGCGGAACACCGGGGGGAGACCCAGTACTTC.

The chain carries TRBV7-3 and TRBJ1-1; D is unclear. The ends were cut back, 5 bases at V and 1 base at J, with 14 bases in the middle. The CDR3 runs 15 residues. Germline CDR1 and CDR2: SGHTA and FQGTGA. CDR3 residues: CASSREGNGNTEAFF. In DNA, the CDR3 is TGTGCCAGCAGCCGAGAGGGAAACGGGAACACTGAAGCTTTCTTT.

The CDR3 loop is CASSIWTNKLDTQYF. DNA of the CDR3: TGTGCCAGTAGTATCTGGACCAATAAACTAGATACGCAGTATTTT. The V and J genes are TRBV19 and TRBJ2-3; D gene ambiguous. CDR3 size: 15 residues. The germline V and J ends were trimmed by 3 bases and 5 bases, with 15 bases remaining between them. The germline V gene encodes CDR1 LNHDA and CDR2 SQIVND (reference sequence). Looking up the rest from reference TRBV19 and TRBJ2-3 gives the full variable domain: DGGITQSPKYLFRKEGQNVTLSCEQNLNHDAMYWYRQDPGQGLRLIYYSQIVNDFQKGDIAEGYSVSREKKESFPLTVTSAQKNPTAFYLCASSIWTNKLDTQYFGPGTRLTVL.

This clone turned up a few times. This chain joins TRBV25-1 and TRBJ1-1; unclear D gene. V lost 7 bases, J lost 10 bases, and 13 bases lay in between. CDR1 is MGHDK and CDR2 is SYGVNS in the germline V gene. The CDR3 runs to 11 residues. The CDR3 sequence is CASTLGPGAFF. CDR3 nucleotides: TGTGCCAGCACTCTGGGCCCGGGAGCTTTCTTT.

The sample holds one count of this clone. This chain links TRBV7-2 with TRBJ2-1, with D tentatively TRBD1 or TRBD2 (5 bases each). V gave up 5 bases and J gave up 9 bases, with 20 bases separating them. The germline V gene encodes CDR1 SGHTA and CDR2 FQGNSA. The CDR3 has 15 amino acids. In nucleotides, the CDR3 is TGTGCCAGCAGCCATGGGGGAACCCGGCGAGGTGAGCAGTTCTTC. Its translation is CASSHGGTRRGEQFF. The full variable domain, in which reference TRBV7-2 and TRBJ2-1 provide the parts outside the CDR3, is GAGVSQSPSNKVTEKGKDVELRCDPISGHTALYWYRQSLGQGLEFLIYFQGNSAPDKSGLPSDRFSAERTGGSVSTLTIQRTQQEDSAVYLCASSHGGTRRGEQFFGPGTRLTVL.

The V gene is TRBV19, the J gene TRBJ2-2; D perhaps matches TRBD1 (6 bases). The V end lost 6 bases, the J end lost 4 bases, and 12 bases lay between the germline ends. The CDR3 contains 14 residues. The germline V gene has CDR1 LNHDA and CDR2 SQIVND (reference sequence). Written as DNA, the CDR3 is TGTGCCAGTAGCGGCAGGGGCACCACCGGGGAGCTGTTTTTT. Protein: CASSGRGTTGELFF.

V is TRBV29-1 and J is TRBJ1-2; D is undetermined. The germline V and J ends were trimmed by 5 bases and 4 bases, with 14 bases remaining between them. Per the germline V gene, CDR1 is SQVTM and CDR2 is ANQGSEA. The CDR3 runs 13 residues. The CDR3 coding sequence is TGCAGCGTTCAACCACACGGACCCTATGGCTACACCTTC. Residues: CSVQPHGPYGYTF.

This clone is a singleton in its sample. The chain employs TRBV9 and TRBJ1-1; D call uncertain. The germline V gene encodes CDR1 SGDLS and CDR2 YYNGEE. This CDR3 comprises 14 residues. Trimming removed 2 bases from V and 0 bases from J, with 8 bases in between. As DNA, the CDR3 is TGTGCCAGCAGCGTCGGCAGGATGAACACTGAAGCTTTCTTT. Translation gives CASSVGRMNTEAFF.

The J gene is TRBJ1-4, the V gene TRBV5-8, with TRBD1 identical over 7 bases. CDR3 length: 17 amino acids. With 0 bases clipped from V and 0 bases from J, the junction kept 5 bases outside the gene matches. Germline values: CDR1 SGHTS, CDR2 YDEGEE. Written as DNA, the CDR3 is TGTGCCAGCAGCTTGGGGGACAGCCACTCAACTAATGAAAAACTGTTTTTT. Translating gives CASSLGDSHSTNEKLFF.

The chain combines TRBV5-6 with TRBJ1-2; no firm D call. V was trimmed by 5 bases and J by 5 bases, leaving 10 bases between them. The CDR3 runs to 12 residues. Germline CDR1 and CDR2: SGHDT and YYEEEE. As DNA, the CDR3 is TGTGCCAGCAGACTCCGGGAGTATGGCTACACCTTC. Translating it yields CASRLREYGYTF. The full variable domain, with the rest looked up from reference TRBV5-6 and TRBJ1-2, is DAGVTQSPTHLIKTRGQQVTLRCSPKSGHDTVSWYQQALGQGPQFIFQYYEEEERQRGNFPDRFSGHQFPNYSSELNVNALLLGDSALYLCASRLREYGYTFGSGTRLTVV.

The chain carries TRBV25-1 and TRBJ2-2; D remains unclear. This CDR3 comprises 11 residues. The germline CDR1 and CDR2 sequences are MGHDK and SYGVNS. V lost 8 bases to trimming and J lost 10 bases, with 11 bases between them. CDR3 in amino acids: CASGRALELFF. CDR3 in DNA: TGTGCCAGCGGAAGGGCTCTGGAGCTGTTTTTT.

The chain uses TRBV2 and TRBJ1-2; D not certain. Germline-derived CDR1 and CDR2 are SNHLY and FYNNEI. CDR3 length: 14 amino acids. Trimming took 7 bases from V and 2 from J, leaving 14 bases between them. The CDR3 DNA is TGTGCCAGCATTGCCAGCCCCAAAAACTATGGCTACACCTTC. Encoded protein: CASIASPKNYGYTF.

The chain joins TRBV6-5 to TRBJ1-2; 8 nucleotides match TRBD1. The CDR3 sequence is 14 residues long. Germline V gene lookup returns CDR1 MNHEY and CDR2 SVGAGI. V dropped 0 bases and J dropped 8; count of bases not matched to a gene: 5. The CDR3 DNA reads as TGTGCCAGCAGTTACTCAGACAGGGGTGAAGGCTACACCTTC. It translates to CASSYSDRGEGYTF.

The chain employs TRBV7-3 and TRBJ1-2; 8 bases align to TRBD1. This CDR3 has 15 residues. Per germline, CDR1 SGHTA and CDR2 FQGTGA. V was pared by 5 bases and J by 6 bases, with 11 bases of the junction left unmatched. CDR3 amino acids: CASSPGVTGADGYTF. CDR3 sequence (DNA): TGTGCCAGCAGCCCCGGGGTGACAGGGGCGGATGGCTACACCTTC.

A few counts support this clone. The chain combines TRBV21-1 with TRBJ2-7. TRBV21-1 has pseudogene status. This CDR3 comprises 18 residues. CDR3 amino acids: CASSKKRGWDAAGYEQYF. CDR3 bases: TGTGCCAGCAGCAAAAAGAGGGGGTGGGACGCGGCGGGGTACGAGCAGTACTTC.

V is TRBV6-1 and J is TRBJ2-3; 8 bases fit TRBD1. The germline gives CDR1 MNHNS, CDR2 SASEGT. J gave up 8 bases and V 4 bases, and 5 bases lay outside the gene matches. The CDR3 sequence is 13 residues long. The CDR3 loop reads CASSGTGHPTQYF. In DNA, the CDR3 is TGTGCCAGCAGTGGGACAGGGCATCCTACGCAGTATTTT.

V and J are TRBV25-1 and TRBJ2-7, with D maybe TRBD2 (6 bases). CDR3 size: 14 residues. Deletions cut 1 base from V and 6 bases from J, with 13 bases between. Germline V gene sequence: CDR1 MGHDK, CDR2 SYGVNS. CDR3 nucleotide sequence: TGTGCCAGCAGTGAATTTCGGGTTAGCGGCGAGCAGTACTTC. Residues: CASSEFRVSGEQYF.

The chain has TRBV28 and TRBJ1-1; tentative D call: TRBD1 (5 bases). Looked up from germline, CDR1 is MDHEN and CDR2 is SYDVKM. This CDR3 has 11 amino acids. V gave up 6 bases and J gave up 6 bases, with 8 bases separating them. CDR3 protein: CASRGRPEAFF. In DNA form, the CDR3 reads TGTGCCAGCAGGGGACGCCCTGAAGCTTTCTTT.

The V call is TRBV6-5, the J call TRBJ1-1; 9 bases align to TRBD1. The V gene's germline CDR1 is MNHEY and CDR2 SVGAGI. This CDR3 has 14 residues. V trimming: 6 bases; J trimming: 2 bases; junction bases outside the gene matches: 4. The CDR3 loop reads CASRSDRGNTEAFF. For the CDR3, the DNA is TGTGCCAGCAGATCGGACAGGGGAAACACTGAAGCTTTCTTT.

This clone is medium-sized by share. This chain links TRBV6-5 with TRBJ2-7; 11 bases are shared with TRBD1. Per germline, CDR1 MNHEY and CDR2 SVGAGI. V lost 5 bases to trimming and J lost 5 bases; unmatched junction nucleotides: 5. This CDR3 is built from 14 residues. The CDR3 reads CASSPGTGGDEQYF. The CDR3 DNA sequence: TGTGCCAGCAGTCCCGGGACAGGGGGGGACGAGCAGTACTTC.

This clone was detected a few times. The chain joins TRBV6-6 to TRBJ1-2, with TRBD1 identical over 9 bases. Germline values: CDR1 MNHNY, CDR2 SVGAGI (reference sequence). This CDR3 has 15 residues. Unmatched junction bases numbered 9, after V lost 6 bases and J lost 4 bases. This CDR3 is CASSLPTGGLYGYTF. The CDR3 bases are TGTGCCAGCAGCCTCCCGACAGGGGGACTCTATGGCTACACCTTC.

This sequence joins TRBV27 and TRBJ1-2; a weak D match, TRBD1 (6 bases). V lost 6 bases, J lost 8 bases, and 19 bases lay in between. The CDR3 extends over 14 amino acids. Germline V gene sequence: CDR1 MNHEY, CDR2 SMNVEV (reference sequence). The CDR3 reads CASRPNRERRGYTF. DNA for the CDR3: TGTGCCAGCAGGCCAAACAGGGAGCGGAGGGGCTACACCTTC.